This T cell receptor (beta chain) was retrieved from a study of CD8+CD57+ T cells in acquired aplastic anemia. Study outcomes and limitations: Patients and controls shared roughly 31 CD8+ CDR3 sequences, highly expressed in patients.

Germline CDR1 SEHNR, CDR2 FQNEAQ (reference sequence). Trimming removed 4 bases from V and 1 base from J; junction bases left unmatched: 6. The CDR3 loop spans 15 amino acids. To note about this clonotype: No antigen is known for it.

Patients sequenced had flow cytometry evidence of CD8+CD57+ cell expansion. According to the study, genomic DNA was the template for TCR beta VDJ and CDR3 profiling. TCRdb reprocessed the reads with MiXCR, giving one entry per CDR3 protein. Among over 250,000 distinct CDR3 sequences listed, 56% were seen once. The specimen was sorted CD4+, CD8+, or CD8+CD57+ T cells (not recorded which) from PBMCs. V is TRBV7-9 and J is TRBJ2-7, with 8 bases identical to TRBD2. The clonotype was recovered from a human donor with aplastic anemia. Written as DNA, the CDR3 is TGTGCCAGCAGCTCAAGCGGGGGCACGTCCTACGAGCAGTACTTC. Protein sequence: CASSSSGGTSYEQYF.